This T cell receptor (beta chain) emerged from a study of shared clonotypes between healthy human individuals. Study as a whole: Aged 18 to 49, the donors were a couple of women and a few men.

Produced via immunoSEQ multiplex PCR; TCRdb's table is partial and in-frame only. The profile covers 850,000 to 1,200,000 clones, with approximately 70% appearing a single time and around 1.4% taken by the ten largest. CDR1 MDHEN and CDR2 SYDVKM come from the germline V gene. Deletions cut 6 bases from V and 5 bases from J, with 19 bases between. CDR3 length: 15 residues. This TCR was sampled from a young man in good health. Input material: memory CD4+ T cells sorted from blood. The sample's subset: CD45RA-negative fraction. The chain carries TRBV28 and TRBJ1-1; D is ambiguous. The CDR3 DNA is TGTGCCAGCAGCCCCTCGGGAGGCGCAATGACTGAAGCTTTCTTT. Encoded protein: CASSPSGGAMTEAFF.